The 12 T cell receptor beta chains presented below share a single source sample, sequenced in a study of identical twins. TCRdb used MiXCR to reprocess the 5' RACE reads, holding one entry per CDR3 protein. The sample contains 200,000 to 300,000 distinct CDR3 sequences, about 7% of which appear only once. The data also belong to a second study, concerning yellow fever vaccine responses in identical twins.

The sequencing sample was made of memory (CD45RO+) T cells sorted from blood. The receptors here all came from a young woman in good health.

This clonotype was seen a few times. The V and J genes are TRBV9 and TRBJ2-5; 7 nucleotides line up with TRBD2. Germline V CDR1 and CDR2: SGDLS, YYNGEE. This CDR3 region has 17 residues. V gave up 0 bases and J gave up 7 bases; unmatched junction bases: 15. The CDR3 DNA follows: TGTGCCAGCAGCGTAGAGGAGGGAGCGAGCGGGGCTGGGACCCAGTACTTC. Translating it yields CASSVEEGASGAGTQYF.

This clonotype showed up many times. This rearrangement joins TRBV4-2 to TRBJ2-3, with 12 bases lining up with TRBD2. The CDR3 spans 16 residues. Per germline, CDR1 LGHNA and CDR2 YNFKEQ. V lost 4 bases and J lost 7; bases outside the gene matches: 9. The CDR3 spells CASSPPSGGAPNTQYF. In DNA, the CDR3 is TGTGCCAGCAGCCCCCCTAGCGGGGGGGCCCCAAATACGCAGTATTTT.

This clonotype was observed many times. The CDR3 bases are TGTGCCATCCAGGGACGGGCGAACACCGGGGAGCTGTTTTTT. Protein product: CAIQGRANTGELFF. This chain uses TRBV6-1 with TRBJ2-2; D is possibly TRBD1 or TRBD2 (5 bases each). Germline-derived CDR1 and CDR2 are MNHNS and SASEGT. V was cut by 10 bases and J by 0 bases, with 12 bases left in between. The CDR3 extends over 14 amino acids.

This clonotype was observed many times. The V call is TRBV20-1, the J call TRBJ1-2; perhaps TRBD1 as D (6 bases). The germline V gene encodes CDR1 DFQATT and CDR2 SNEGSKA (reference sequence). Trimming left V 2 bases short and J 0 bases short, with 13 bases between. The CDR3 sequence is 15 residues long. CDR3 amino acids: CSARSFGQSNYGYTF. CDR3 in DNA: TGCAGTGCTAGAAGTTTCGGACAGTCTAACTATGGCTACACCTTC.

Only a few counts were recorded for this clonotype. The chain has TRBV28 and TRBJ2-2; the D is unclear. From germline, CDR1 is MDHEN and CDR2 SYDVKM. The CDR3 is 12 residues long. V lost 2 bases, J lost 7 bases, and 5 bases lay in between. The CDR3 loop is CASSLRHGELFF. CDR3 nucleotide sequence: TGTGCCAGCAGTTTAAGGCACGGGGAGCTGTTTTTT.

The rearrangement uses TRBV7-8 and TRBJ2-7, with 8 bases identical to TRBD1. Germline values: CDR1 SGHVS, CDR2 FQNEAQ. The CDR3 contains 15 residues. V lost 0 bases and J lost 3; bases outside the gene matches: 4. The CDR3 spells CASSLAAGGNYEQYF. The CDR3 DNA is TGTGCCAGCAGCTTAGCGGCAGGGGGCAACTACGAGCAGTACTTC.

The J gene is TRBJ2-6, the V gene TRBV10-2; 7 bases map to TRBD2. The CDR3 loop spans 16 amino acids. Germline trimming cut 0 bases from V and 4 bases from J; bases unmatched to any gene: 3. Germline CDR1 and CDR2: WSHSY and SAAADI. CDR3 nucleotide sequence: TGCGCCAGCAGTGAGTCGGGAGGGGCCGGGGCCAACGTCCTGACTTTC. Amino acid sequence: CASSESGGAGANVLTF.

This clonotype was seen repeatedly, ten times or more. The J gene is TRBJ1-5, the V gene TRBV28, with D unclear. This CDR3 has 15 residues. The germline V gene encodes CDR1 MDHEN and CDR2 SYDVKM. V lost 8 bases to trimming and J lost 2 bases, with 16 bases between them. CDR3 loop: CASLRVRVGNQPQHF. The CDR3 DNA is TGTGCCAGCCTTCGTGTGAGGGTTGGCAATCAGCCCCAGCATTTT.

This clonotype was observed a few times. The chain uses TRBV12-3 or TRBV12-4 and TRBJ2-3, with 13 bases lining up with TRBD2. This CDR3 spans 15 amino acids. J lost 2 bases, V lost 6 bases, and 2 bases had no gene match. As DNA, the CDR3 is TGTGCCAGCAGGGGGACTAGCGGGACCACAGATACGCAGTATTTT. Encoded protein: CASRGTSGTTDTQYF.

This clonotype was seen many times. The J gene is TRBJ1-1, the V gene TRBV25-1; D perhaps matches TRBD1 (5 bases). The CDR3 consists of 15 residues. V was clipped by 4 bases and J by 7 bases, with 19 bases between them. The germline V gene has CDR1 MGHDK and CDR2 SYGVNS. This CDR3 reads CASSGTDKNAREAFF. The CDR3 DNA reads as TGTGCCAGCAGTGGGACGGACAAGAATGCTCGTGAAGCTTTCTTT.

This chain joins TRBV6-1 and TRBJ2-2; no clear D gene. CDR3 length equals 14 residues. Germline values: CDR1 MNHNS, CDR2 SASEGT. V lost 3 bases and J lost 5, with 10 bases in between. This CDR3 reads CASSELVETGELFF. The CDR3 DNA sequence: TGTGCCAGCAGTGAGCTGGTCGAGACCGGGGAGCTGTTTTTT.

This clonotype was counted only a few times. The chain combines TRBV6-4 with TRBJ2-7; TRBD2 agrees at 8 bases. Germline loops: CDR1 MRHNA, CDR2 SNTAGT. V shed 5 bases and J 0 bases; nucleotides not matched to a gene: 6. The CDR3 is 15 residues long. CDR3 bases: TGTGCCAGCAGTCTAGCGGGTAAAAGCTCCTACGAGCAGTACGTC. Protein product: CASSLAGKSSYEQYV.